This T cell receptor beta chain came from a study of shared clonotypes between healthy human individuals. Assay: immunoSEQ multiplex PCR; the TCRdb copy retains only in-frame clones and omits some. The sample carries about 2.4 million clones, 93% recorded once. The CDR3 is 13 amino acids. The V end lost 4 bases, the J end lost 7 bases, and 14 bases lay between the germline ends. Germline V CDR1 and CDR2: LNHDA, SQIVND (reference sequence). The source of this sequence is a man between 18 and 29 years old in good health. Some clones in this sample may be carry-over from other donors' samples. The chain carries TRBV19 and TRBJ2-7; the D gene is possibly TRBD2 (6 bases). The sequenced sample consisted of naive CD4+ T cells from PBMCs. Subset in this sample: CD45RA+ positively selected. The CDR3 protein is CASSTGAGREQYF. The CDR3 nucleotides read TGTGCCAGTAGTACCGGGGCAGGGAGGGAGCAGTACTTC.